This passage covers 6 T cell receptor beta chains from one sample sequenced in a study of pediatric ulcerative colitis. During colonoscopy, one to two rectal pinch biopsies were collected. The assay was immunoSEQ multiplex PCR, and TCRdb's table has in-frame clones only and misses some. Among 20,000 to 25,000 clones listed, about three quarters were seen once. Sequenced sample: gut tissue. Receptors originate from a boy aged 5-17 years with severe ulcerative colitis.

The chain combines TRBV5-1 with TRBJ2-7; 7 positions match TRBD1. The trim removed 3 bases at V and 2 bases at J, leaving 8 bases unmatched. CDR1 and CDR2 from the germline V gene are SGHRS and YFSETQ. The length of the CDR3 is 15 residues. This CDR3 reads CASSSRQGEAYEQYF. In DNA form, the CDR3 reads TGCGCCAGCAGCTCTAGACAGGGTGAGGCCTACGAGCAGTACTTC.

This rearrangement joins TRBV7-2 to TRBJ1-1, with no clear D. The CDR3 loop spans 15 amino acids. From germline, CDR1 is SGHTA and CDR2 FQGNSA. The V gene lost 0 bases and the J gene lost 4 bases, with 12 bases spanning the gap. The CDR3 spells CASSLASRGSTEAFF. CDR3 nucleotide sequence: TGTGCCAGCAGCTTAGCGTCCCGGGGAAGCACTGAAGCTTTCTTT.

The rearrangement links TRBV9 to TRBJ1-3; D is ambiguous. The CDR3 is 15 amino acids. Germline V gene lookup returns CDR1 SGDLS and CDR2 YYNGEE. The V end was cut by 4 bases, the J end by 4 bases, with 15 bases between. The CDR3 bases are TGTGCCAGCAGCTCCGCATCGGGTCACGGAAACACCATATATTTT. Its translation: CASSSASGHGNTIYF. The complete variable domain, with remaining parts taken from reference TRBV9 and TRBJ1-3, reads DSGVTQTPKHLITATGQRVTLRCSPRSGDLSVYWYQQSLDQGLQFLIQYYNGEERAKGNILERFSAQQFPDLHSELNLSSLELGDSALYFCASSSASGHGNTIYFGEGSWLTVV.

As for this clone: Other DNA sequences in the same sample also yield this CDR3. The rearrangement uses TRBV5-1 and TRBJ2-7; D is undetermined. Per the germline V gene, CDR1 is SGHRS and CDR2 is YFSETQ. V gave up 0 bases and J gave up 0 bases, with 4 bases separating them. CDR3 length equals 13 residues. The CDR3 reads CASSLDGSYEQYF. In DNA, the CDR3 is TGCGCCAGCAGCTTGGATGGCTCCTACGAGCAGTACTTC.

The chain employs TRBV6-1 and TRBJ2-1; D ambiguous. Germline CDR1 MNHNS, CDR2 SASEGT. Trimming stripped 2 bases from V and 4 bases from J, with 12 bases between. The CDR3 consists of 15 residues. The CDR3 DNA reads as TGTGCCAGCAGTGAACTCTTGACGGCGTACAATGAGCAGTTCTTC. Residues: CASSELLTAYNEQFF.

The J gene is TRBJ1-5, the V gene TRBV19; no firm D call. V was cut by 7 bases and J by 1 base, with 8 bases left in between. The CDR3 runs 13 residues. CDR1 and CDR2 (germline): LNHDA, SQIVND (reference sequence). In DNA, the CDR3 is TGTGCCAGTACCAGGTCCAGCAATCAGCCCCAGCATTTT. Encoded protein: CASTRSSNQPQHF.